This T cell receptor (beta chain) derives from a study of CD8+CD57+ T cells in acquired aplastic anemia. On the study more broadly: The DNA of sorted CD4+ and CD8+ cells averaged approximately 3.4 ug. Healthy donors averaged around 11 million reads for CD4+ cells. Study-wide results and limits: No significant difference in CD8+ Simpson's diversity was found between patients and controls. Patients and controls shared under 35 CD8+ CDR3 sequences, which appeared highly expressed in patients and within their immunodominant clones.

Germline CDR1 SGHTA, CDR2 FQGNSA. Trimming took 6 bases from V and 7 from J, leaving 22 bases between them. The CDR3 totals 15 residues. To note about this clonotype: The target antigen is unknown. A much larger clone is a single base away; this may be a read error.

Profiling of TCR beta VDJ combinations and CDR3 sequences used genomic DNA as template. TCRdb re-analysed the reads in MiXCR, keeping a single row per CDR3 protein. The sample records hundreds of thousands of distinct CDR3 sequences, 55% to 70% being singletons. Material for sequencing was sorted CD4+, CD8+, or CD8+CD57+ T cells (not recorded which) from PBMCs. This receptor was obtained from a human donor in good health, serving as a control. The chain has TRBV7-2 and TRBJ2-7, with D hard to call. In nucleotides, the CDR3 is TGTGCCAGCAGTTACTCACAGACCTCCTACAATGAGCAGTACTTC. As protein: CASSYSQTSYNEQYF.